The 5 T cell receptor beta chains below all came from one sample that was sequenced in a study of shared clonotypes between healthy human individuals. Positively selected for CCR7, the CD45RO-negative cells used as naive CD8 cells excluded terminally differentiated effector memory CD45RA+ cells. Produced via immunoSEQ multiplex PCR; TCRdb's table is partial and in-frame only. The data hold about 600,000 clones, with roughly 96% observed a single time. Sequenced: naive CD8+ T cells sorted from blood. These receptors were obtained from a woman younger than 45 in good health.

The rearrangement joins TRBV15 to TRBJ1-4; 7 positions agree with TRBD1. The CDR3 is 16 residues long. The germline gives CDR1 LNHNV, CDR2 YYDKDF (reference sequence). The ends lost 0 bases at V and 8 bases at J; junction bases unmatched: 9. CDR3 sequence: CATSRDKVGGGEKLFF. The CDR3 bases are TGTGCCACCAGCAGAGATAAAGTAGGGGGCGGAGAAAAACTGTTTTTT.

The chain links TRBV19 to TRBJ2-2, with no clear D. V lost 3 bases to trimming and J lost 3 bases, with 8 bases between them. The CDR3 sequence is 14 residues long. Germline values: CDR1 LNHDA, CDR2 SQIVND (reference sequence). The CDR3 sequence is CASSILRYTGELFF. In DNA, the CDR3 is TGTGCCAGTAGTATCCTACGATACACCGGGGAGCTGTTTTTT.

The gene calls are TRBV27 and TRBJ2-6; maybe TRBD2 (6 bases). Per germline, CDR1 MNHEY and CDR2 SMNVEV (reference sequence). The CDR3 spans 19 residues. The V end was cut by 6 bases, the J end by 0 bases, with 21 bases between. The CDR3 reads CASSLKPPGVSSGANVLTF. The CDR3 coding sequence is TGTGCCAGCAGCTTAAAGCCCCCGGGGGTGAGCTCTGGGGCCAACGTCCTGACTTTC.

This clone was counted once. The V gene is TRBV27, the J gene TRBJ1-2; D is undetermined. Germline values: CDR1 MNHEY, CDR2 SMNVEV (reference sequence). Trimming stripped 3 bases from V and 0 bases from J, with 5 bases between. The CDR3 runs to 13 residues. The CDR3 DNA reads TGTGCCAGCAGTTTTTCGGCTAACTATGGCTACACCTTC. Translated: CASSFSANYGYTF.

This rearrangement joins TRBV7-8 to TRBJ2-7; 11 nucleotides match TRBD2. The CDR3 length is 17 residues. J was trimmed by 5 bases and V by 5 bases; bases with no gene match: 14. Germline V gives CDR1 SGHVS, CDR2 FQNEAQ. CDR3 coding DNA: TGTGCCAGCAGCCCTCAACCCTTAGCGGGAGGGCCCAACGAGCAGTACTTC. It is translated as CASSPQPLAGGPNEQYF. The full variable domain, rest sourced from reference TRBV7-8 and TRBJ2-7, is GAGVSQSPRYKVAKRGQDVALRCDPISGHVSLFWYQQALGQGPEFLTYFQNEAQLDKSGLPSDRFFAERPEGSVSTLKIQRTQQEDSAVYLCASSPQPLAGGPNEQYFGPGTRLTVT.